This entry is about one TCR beta chain. These data are taken from a study of Ad26.COV2.S vaccination and SARS-CoV-2 variants. Germline V gives CDR1 KGHDR, CDR2 SFDVKD. The CDR3 is 15 residues long. V trimming: 4 bases; J trimming: 5 bases; junction bases outside the gene matches: 9. Treatment noted: roughly 20 received Ad26.COV2.S at low or high dose, single or two shots; 5 received placebo; per-sample allocation not given. Sampling occurred on day 63 after the first vaccine or placebo injection. Its platform was an Ad26 vector, and its expressed antigen was Wuhan-strain SARS-CoV-2 spike. Sequenced by immunoSEQ multiplex PCR; TCRdb stores in-frame clones only, minus some. The sample carries hundreds of thousands of clones, approximately 92% recorded once.

Material: peripheral blood, obtained in a trial of Ad26.COV2.S vaccine versus placebo. V is TRBV24-1 and J is TRBJ2-5; TRBD1 aligns across 7 bases. The TCR was taken from a person aged 18-60 years who received the Ad26.COV2.S COVID-19 vaccine or a placebo. CDR3 coding DNA: TGTGCCACCAGTGACCCCGGGACAGAACGGGAGACCCAGTACTTC. Amino acid sequence: CATSDPGTERETQYF.